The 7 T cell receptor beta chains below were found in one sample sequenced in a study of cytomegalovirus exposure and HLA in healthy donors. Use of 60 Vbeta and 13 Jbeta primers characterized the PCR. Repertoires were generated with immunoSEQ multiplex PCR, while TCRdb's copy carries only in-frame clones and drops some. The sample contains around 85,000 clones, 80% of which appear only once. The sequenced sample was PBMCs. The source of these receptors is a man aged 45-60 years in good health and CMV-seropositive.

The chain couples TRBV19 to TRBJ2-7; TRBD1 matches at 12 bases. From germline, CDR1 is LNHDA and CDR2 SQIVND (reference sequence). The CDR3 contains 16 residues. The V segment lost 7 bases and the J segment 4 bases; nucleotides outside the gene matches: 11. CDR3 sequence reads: CASTLGMGQGAYEQYF. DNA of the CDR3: TGTGCCAGTACCCTGGGAATGGGACAGGGGGCGTACGAGCAGTACTTC. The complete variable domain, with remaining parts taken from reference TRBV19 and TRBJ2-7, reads DGGITQSPKYLFRKEGQNVTLSCEQNLNHDAMYWYRQDPGQGLRLIYYSQIVNDFQKGDIAEGYSVSREKKESFPLTVTSAQKNPTAFYLCASTLGMGQGAYEQYFGPGTRLTVT.

CDR3 in DNA: TGTGCCAGCAGCTTAAGGGACAGGGAATGGTTAGCGGGCCACCCGAGCACAGATACGCAGTATTTT. Protein: CASSLRDREWLAGHPSTDTQYF. The V and J genes are TRBV13 and TRBJ2-3; 9 bases align to TRBD1. V lost 2 bases to trimming and J lost 0 bases; unmatched junction nucleotides: 21. There are 22 residues in the CDR3. Germline values: CDR1 PRHDT, CDR2 FYEKMQ (reference sequence).

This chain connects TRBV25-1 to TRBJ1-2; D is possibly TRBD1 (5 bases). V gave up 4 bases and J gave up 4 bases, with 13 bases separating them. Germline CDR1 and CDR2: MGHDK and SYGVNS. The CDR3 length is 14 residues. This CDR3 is CASSATGEAYGYTF. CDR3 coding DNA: TGTGCCAGCAGTGCCACGGGGGAGGCCTATGGCTACACCTTC.

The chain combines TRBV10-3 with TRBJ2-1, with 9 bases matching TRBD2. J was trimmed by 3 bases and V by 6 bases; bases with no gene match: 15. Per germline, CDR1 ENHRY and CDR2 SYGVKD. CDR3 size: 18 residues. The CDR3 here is CAISPGTSSSHGYNEQFF. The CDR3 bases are TGTGCCATCAGCCCCGGGACTAGCAGCTCGCACGGCTACAATGAGCAGTTCTTC.

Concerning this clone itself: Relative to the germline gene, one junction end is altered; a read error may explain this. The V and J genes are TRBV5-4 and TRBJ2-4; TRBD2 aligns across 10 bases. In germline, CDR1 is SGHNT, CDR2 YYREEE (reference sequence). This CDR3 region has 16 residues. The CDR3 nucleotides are TGTGCCAGCAGCCCCTTGCTAGCGGGAGCCAAAAACAGTCAGTACTTC. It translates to CASSPLLAGAKNSQYF.

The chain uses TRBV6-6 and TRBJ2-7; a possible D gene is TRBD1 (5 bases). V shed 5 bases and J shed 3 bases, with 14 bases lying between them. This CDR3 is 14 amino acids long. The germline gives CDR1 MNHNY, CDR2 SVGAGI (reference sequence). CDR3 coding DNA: TGTGCCAGCAGTCCCCTGACAGTGGGCTACGAGCAGTACTTC. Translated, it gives CASSPLTVGYEQYF.

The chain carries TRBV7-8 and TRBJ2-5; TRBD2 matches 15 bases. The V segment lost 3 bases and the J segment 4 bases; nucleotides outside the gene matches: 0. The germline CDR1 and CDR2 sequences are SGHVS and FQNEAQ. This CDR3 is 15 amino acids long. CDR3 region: CASSLGLAGGETQYF. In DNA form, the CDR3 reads TGTGCCAGCAGCTTGGGACTAGCGGGAGGAGAGACCCAGTACTTC.